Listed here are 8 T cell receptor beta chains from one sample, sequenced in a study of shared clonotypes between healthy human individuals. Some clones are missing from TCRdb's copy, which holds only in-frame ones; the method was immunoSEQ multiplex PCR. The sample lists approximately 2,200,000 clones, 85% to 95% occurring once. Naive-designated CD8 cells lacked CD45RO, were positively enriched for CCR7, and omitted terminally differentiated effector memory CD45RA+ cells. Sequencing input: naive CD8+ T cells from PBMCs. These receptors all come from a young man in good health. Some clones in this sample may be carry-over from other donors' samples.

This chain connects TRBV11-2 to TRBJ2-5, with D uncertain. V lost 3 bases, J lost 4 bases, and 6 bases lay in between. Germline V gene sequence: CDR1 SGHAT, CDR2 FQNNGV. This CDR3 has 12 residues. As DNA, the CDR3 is TGTGCCAGCAGCTTCGATGTAGAGACCCAGTACTTC. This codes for CASSFDVETQYF.

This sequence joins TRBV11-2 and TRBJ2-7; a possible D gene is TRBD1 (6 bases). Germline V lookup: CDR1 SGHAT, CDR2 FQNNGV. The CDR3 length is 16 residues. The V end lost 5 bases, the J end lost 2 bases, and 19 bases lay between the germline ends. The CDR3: CASSPPLGGYTYEQYF. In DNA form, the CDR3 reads TGTGCCAGCAGCCCCCCCCTAGGGGGATACACCTACGAGCAGTACTTC.

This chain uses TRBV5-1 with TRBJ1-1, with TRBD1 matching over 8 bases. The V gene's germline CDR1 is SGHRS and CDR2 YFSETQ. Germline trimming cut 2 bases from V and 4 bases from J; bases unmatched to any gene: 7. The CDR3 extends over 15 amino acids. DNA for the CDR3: TGCGCCAGCAGCTTCGCGGACAGGGCGGGCACTGAAGCTTTCTTT. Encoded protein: CASSFADRAGTEAFF. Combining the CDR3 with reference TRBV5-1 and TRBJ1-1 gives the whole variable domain KAGVTQTPRYLIKTRGQQVTLSCSPISGHRSVSWYQQTPGQGLQFLFEYFSETQRNKGNFPGRFSGRQFSNSRSEMNVSTLELGDSALYLCASSFADRAGTEAFFGQGTRLTVV.

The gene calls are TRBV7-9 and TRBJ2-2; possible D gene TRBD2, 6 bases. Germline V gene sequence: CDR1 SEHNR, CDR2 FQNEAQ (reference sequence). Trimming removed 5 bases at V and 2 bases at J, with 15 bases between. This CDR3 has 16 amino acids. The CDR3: CASSPLRGSNTGELFF. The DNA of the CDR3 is TGTGCCAGCAGCCCCCTCCGGGGGAGTAACACCGGGGAGCTGTTTTTT.

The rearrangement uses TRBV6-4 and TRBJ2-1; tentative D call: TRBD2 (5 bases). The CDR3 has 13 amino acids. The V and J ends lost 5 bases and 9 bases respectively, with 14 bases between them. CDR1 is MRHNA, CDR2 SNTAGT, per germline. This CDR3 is CASSRIVGSEQFF. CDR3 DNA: TGTGCCAGCAGTAGAATAGTTGGGAGTGAGCAGTTCTTC.

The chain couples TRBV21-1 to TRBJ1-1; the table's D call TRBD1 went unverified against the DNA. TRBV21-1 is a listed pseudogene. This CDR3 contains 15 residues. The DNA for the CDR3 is TGTGCCAGCAGCAAAGTAACCAGGGGGAACACTGAAGCTTTCTTT. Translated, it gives CASSKVTRGNTEAFF.

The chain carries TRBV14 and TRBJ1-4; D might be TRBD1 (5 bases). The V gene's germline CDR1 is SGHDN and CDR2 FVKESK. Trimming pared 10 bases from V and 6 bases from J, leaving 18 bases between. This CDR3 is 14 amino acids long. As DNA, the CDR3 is TGTGCCAAACTTCTTGGGGGGGAAGATGAAAAACTGTTTTTT. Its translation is CAKLLGGEDEKLFF.

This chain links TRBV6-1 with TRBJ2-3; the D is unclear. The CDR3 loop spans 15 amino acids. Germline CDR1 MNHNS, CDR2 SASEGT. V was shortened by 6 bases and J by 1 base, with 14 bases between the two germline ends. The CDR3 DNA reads TGTGCCAGCAGGCACCCAAAAGCTGGCACAGATACGCAGTATTTT. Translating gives CASRHPKAGTDTQYF.